Below, 5 T cell receptor beta chains from the same sample are listed, as sequenced in a study of graft-versus-host responses after intestinal transplantation (dated by TCRdb to about 2021). Library preparation was by the immunoSEQ multiplex PCR assay. TCRdb retrieved this table from immuneACCESS and kept in-frame rearrangements only. Not all clones are present; in checked studies, unresolved V genes account for under half, and no reason is known for the remainder. This sample holds about 98,000 clones; about 82% were observed only once. The ten largest clones add up to over 1.3% of the sample. This specimen consisted of PBMCs, obtained 255 days after intestinal transplant. The receptors were gathered from a human patient who received an intestinal transplant, so some T cells may come from the graft donor.

The CDR3 sequence is CASSDGTENQPQHF. The CDR3 DNA reads as TGTGCCAGCAGCGATGGGACAGAGAATCAGCCCCAGCATTTT. The chain employs TRBV28 and TRBJ1-5; TRBD1 agrees at 7 bases. The CDR3 length is 14 residues. The V gene end was trimmed by 6 bases and the J gene end by 4 bases; junction bases not matched to a gene: 6. The germline gives CDR1 MDHEN, CDR2 SYDVKM. Variable domain in full (rest from reference TRBV28 and TRBJ1-5): DVKVTQSSRYLVKRTGEKVFLECVQDMDHENMFWYRQDPGLGLRLIYFSYDVKMKEKGDIPEGYSVSREKKERFSLILESASTNQTSMYLCASSDGTENQPQHFGDGTRLSIL.

This rearrangement joins TRBV6-5 to TRBJ2-1; 10 bases are shared with TRBD2. The CDR3 consists of 15 residues. After removal of 1 base from V and 6 bases from J, the junction contained 3 bases not matched to a gene. Germline V CDR1 and CDR2: MNHEY, SVGAGI. Written as DNA, the CDR3 is TGTGCCAGCAGTTACTTGGGACTAGCGTTCAATGAGCAGTTCTTC. It translates to CASSYLGLAFNEQFF.

The chain joins TRBV5-1 to TRBJ2-2, with TRBD2 matching 9 bases. With V trimmed by 7 bases and J by 6 bases, 1 base remained unmatched. This CDR3 spans 12 amino acids. Germline CDR1 SGHRS, CDR2 YFSETQ. In DNA, the CDR3 is TGCGCCAGCCTAGCGGGGTCCGGGGAGCTGTTTTTT. Translating it yields CASLAGSGELFF. Full variable domain (missing parts from reference TRBV5-1 and TRBJ2-2): KAGVTQTPRYLIKTRGQQVTLSCSPISGHRSVSWYQQTPGQGLQFLFEYFSETQRNKGNFPGRFSGRQFSNSRSEMNVSTLELGDSALYLCASLAGSGELFFGEGSRLTVL.

The J gene is TRBJ2-2, the V gene TRBV25-1, with no clear D. Germline assignment: CDR1 MGHDK and CDR2 SYGVNS. The V end was cut by 7 bases, the J end by 5 bases, with 5 bases between. The CDR3 has 11 amino acids. As DNA, the CDR3 is TGTGCCAGCAAGGGTACCGGGGAGCTGTTTTTT. Translating gives CASKGTGELFF.

Here the CDR3 DNA reads TGTGCCAGCAGCACTGGACAGGGCTCCACTGAAGCTTTCTTT. It encodes CASSTGQGSTEAFF. J is TRBJ1-1 and V is TRBV13, with 8 bases matching TRBD1. The CDR3 runs to 14 residues. The trim removed 5 bases at V and 4 bases at J, leaving 6 bases unmatched. Germline V gene data show CDR1 as PRHDT and CDR2 as FYEKMQ (reference sequence).